This paragraph covers one TCR beta chain sequence. Naive CD8 populations comprised CD45RO-negative cells positively selected for CCR7, excluding terminally differentiated effector memory CD45RA+ cells. Libraries were prepared by immunoSEQ multiplex PCR; TCRdb keeps only in-frame clonotypes and omits some of them. The top ten clones hold around 1.1% of a sample with about 2 million clones, less than 95% of them seen once. These data come from a study of shared clonotypes between healthy human individuals. Losses at the gene ends were 4 bases for V and 6 bases for J; bases not matched to a gene: 13. This CDR3 contains 18 residues. The germline gives CDR1 MGHRA, CDR2 YSYEKL.

Sequencing was performed on naive CD8+ T cells sorted from blood. This sequence originates from a young man in good health. The chain links TRBV4-1 to TRBJ2-2; TRBD2 aligns across 11 bases. CDR3 sequence (DNA): TGCGCCAGCAGCCGAGCGGCATTAGCGGGGGGGCCAGCCGGGGAGCTGTTTTTT. Residues: CASSRAALAGGPAGELFF.